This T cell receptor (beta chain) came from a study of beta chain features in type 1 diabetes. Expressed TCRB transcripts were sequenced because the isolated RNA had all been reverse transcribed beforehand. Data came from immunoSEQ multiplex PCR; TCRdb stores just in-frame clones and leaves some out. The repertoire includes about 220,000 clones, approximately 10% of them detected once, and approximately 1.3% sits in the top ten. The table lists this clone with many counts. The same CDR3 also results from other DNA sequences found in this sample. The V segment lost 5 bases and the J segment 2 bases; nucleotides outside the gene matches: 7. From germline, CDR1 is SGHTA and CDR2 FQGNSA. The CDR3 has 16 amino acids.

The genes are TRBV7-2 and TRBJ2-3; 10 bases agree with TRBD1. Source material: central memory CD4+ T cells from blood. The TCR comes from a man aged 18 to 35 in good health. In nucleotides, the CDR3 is TGTGCCAGCAGCCTCCGGGACAGGGGAAACACAGATACGCAGTATTTT. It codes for CASSLRDRGNTDTQYF.